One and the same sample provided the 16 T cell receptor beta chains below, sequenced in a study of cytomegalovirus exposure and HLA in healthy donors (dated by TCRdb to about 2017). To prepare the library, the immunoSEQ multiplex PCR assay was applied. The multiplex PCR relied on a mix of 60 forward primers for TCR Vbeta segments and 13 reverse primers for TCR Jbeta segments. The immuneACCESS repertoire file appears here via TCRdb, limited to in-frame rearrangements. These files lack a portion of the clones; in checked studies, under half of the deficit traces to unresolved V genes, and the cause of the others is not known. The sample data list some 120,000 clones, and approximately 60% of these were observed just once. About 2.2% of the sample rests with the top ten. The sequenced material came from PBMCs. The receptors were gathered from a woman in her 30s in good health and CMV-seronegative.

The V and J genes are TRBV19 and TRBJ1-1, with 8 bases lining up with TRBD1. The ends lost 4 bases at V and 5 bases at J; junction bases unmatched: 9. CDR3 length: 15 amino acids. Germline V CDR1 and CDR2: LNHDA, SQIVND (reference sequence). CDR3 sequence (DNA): TGTGCCAGTAGTACCCTAAGAGACAGGGGTACTGAAGCTTTCTTT. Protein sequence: CASSTLRDRGTEAFF.

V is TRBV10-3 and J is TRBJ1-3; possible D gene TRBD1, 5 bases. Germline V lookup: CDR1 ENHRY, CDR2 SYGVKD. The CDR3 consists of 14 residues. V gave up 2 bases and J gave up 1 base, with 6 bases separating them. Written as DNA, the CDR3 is TGTGCCATCAGTGAGGGGGCTTCTGGAAACACCATATATTTT. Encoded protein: CAISEGASGNTIYF.

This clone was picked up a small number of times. CDR3 protein: CASSLRSGSLTDTQYF. The CDR3 nucleotides are TGTGCCAGCAGCTTGCGGAGCGGGAGTCTCACAGATACGCAGTATTTT. The rearrangement links TRBV5-6 to TRBJ2-3; 8 positions agree with TRBD2. V gave up 1 base and J gave up 2 bases; unmatched junction bases: 6. Germline values: CDR1 SGHDT, CDR2 YYEEEE. This CDR3 has 16 residues.

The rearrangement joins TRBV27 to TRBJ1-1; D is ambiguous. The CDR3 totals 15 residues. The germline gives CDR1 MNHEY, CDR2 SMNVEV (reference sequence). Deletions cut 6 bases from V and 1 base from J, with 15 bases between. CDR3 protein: CASSPGLPGNTEAFF. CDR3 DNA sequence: TGTGCCAGCAGCCCAGGACTCCCTGGGAACACTGAAGCTTTCTTT.

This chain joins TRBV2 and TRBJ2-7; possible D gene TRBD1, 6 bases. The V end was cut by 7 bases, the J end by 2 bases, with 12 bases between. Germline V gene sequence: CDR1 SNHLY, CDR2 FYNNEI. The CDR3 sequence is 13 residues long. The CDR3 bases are TGTGCCAGCACTGGGGGACAAGCCTACGAGCAGTACTTC. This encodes CASTGGQAYEQYF.

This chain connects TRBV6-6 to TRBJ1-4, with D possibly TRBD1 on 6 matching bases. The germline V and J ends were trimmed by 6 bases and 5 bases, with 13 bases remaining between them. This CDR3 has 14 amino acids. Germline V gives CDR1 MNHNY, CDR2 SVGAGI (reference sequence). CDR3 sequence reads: CASRPGQGNEKLFF. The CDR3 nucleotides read TGTGCCAGCAGACCGGGACAAGGGAATGAAAAACTGTTTTTT.

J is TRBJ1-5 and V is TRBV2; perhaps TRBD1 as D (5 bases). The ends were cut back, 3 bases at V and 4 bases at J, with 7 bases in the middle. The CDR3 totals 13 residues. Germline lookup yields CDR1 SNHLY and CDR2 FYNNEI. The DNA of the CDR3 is TGTGCCAGCAGTGACAGGGCAAATCAGCCCCAGCATTTT. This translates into CASSDRANQPQHF.

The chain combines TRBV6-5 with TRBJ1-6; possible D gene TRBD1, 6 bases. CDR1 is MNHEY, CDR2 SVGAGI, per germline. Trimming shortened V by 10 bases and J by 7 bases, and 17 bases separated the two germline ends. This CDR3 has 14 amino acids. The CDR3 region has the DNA TGTGCCACCAAGACCGGACAGAGAAATTCACCCCTCCACTTT. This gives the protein CATKTGQRNSPLHF.

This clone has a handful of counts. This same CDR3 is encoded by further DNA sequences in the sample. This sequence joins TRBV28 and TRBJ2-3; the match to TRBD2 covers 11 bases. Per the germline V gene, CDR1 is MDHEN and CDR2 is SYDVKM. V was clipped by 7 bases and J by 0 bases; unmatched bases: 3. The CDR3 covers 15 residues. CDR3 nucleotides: TGTGCCAGCACCAGGACTAGCGGGAGCACAGATACGCAGTATTTT. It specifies CASTRTSGSTDTQYF.

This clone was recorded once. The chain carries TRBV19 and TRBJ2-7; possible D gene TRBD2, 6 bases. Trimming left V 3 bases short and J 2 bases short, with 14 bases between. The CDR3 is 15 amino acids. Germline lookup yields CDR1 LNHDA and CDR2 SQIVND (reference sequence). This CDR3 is CASSIAWEAAYEQYF. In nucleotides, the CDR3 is TGTGCCAGTAGTATCGCGTGGGAGGCAGCCTACGAGCAGTACTTC.

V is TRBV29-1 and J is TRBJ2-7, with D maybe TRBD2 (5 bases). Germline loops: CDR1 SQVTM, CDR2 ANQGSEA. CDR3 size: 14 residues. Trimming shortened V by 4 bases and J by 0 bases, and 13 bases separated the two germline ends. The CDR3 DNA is TGCAGCGTTGTGTTTATGGGGAGCTCCTACGAGCAGTACTTC. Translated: CSVVFMGSSYEQYF.

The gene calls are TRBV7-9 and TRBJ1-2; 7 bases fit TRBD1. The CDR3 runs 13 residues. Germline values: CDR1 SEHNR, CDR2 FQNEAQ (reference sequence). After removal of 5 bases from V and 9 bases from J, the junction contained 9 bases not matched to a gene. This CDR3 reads CASSGGGGASYTF. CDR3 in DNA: TGTGCCAGCAGCGGAGGAGGGGGCGCAAGCTACACCTTC.

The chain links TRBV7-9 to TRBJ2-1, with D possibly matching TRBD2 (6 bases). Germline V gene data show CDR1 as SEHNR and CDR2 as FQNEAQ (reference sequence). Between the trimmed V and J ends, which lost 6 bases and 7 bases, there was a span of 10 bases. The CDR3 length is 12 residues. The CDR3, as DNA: TGTGCCAGCAGTGCCGCGGGGAATGAGCAGTTCTTC. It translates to CASSAAGNEQFF.

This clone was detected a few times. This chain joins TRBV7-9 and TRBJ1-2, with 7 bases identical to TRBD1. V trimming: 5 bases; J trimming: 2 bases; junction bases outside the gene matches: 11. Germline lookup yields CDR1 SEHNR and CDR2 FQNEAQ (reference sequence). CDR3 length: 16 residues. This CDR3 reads CASSPLDTGVNYGYTF. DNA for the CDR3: TGTGCCAGCAGCCCCCTAGATACAGGGGTGAACTATGGCTACACCTTC.

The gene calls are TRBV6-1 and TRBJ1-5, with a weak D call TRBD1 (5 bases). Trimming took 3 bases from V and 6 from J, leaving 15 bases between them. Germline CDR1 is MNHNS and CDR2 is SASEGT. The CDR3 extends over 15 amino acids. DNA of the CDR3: TGTGCCAGCAGTGACTTGCAGGGCCTGGTTCAGCCCCAGCATTTT. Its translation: CASSDLQGLVQPQHF.

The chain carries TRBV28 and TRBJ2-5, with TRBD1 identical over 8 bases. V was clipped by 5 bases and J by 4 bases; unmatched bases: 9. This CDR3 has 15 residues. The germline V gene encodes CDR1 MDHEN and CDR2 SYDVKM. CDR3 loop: CASSQHRGRTETQYF. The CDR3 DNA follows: TGTGCCAGCAGTCAGCACAGGGGGAGAACAGAGACCCAGTACTTC.